The source of this TCR beta chain is a study of cytotoxic CD8 clonotypes in ibrutinib-treated CLL (dated by TCRdb to the early 2020s). Regarding the complete study: The cohort had ten to twelve relapsed/refractory and around 14 treatment-naive patients; fewer than 18 were IGHV unmutated. All remission and progressive disease samples were collected while patients were still receiving ibrutinib. Responses were partial in approximately 24 patients and complete in 2; after median approximately 69 months follow-up, around 15 stayed in remission and around 12 progressed. The response samples were drawn at a median of 12 months into treatment, with a range of roughly 6 to 36 months. An average of approximately 260,000 productive templates and tens of thousands of productive rearrangements was obtained per sample. Cryopreserved peripheral blood mononuclear cells were obtained before treatment, at response, and at either sustained remission or disease progression. Longitudinal samples were obtainable from about 30% of the 86 participants in the trial. Broader findings and caveats from the paper: Lymph node repertoires were not examined, and the timing of sampling was not matched between patients in sustained remission and those whose disease progressed. Public clonotypes were rare and either shrank or stayed stable during treatment, and the rise in clonality at ibrutinib response reflected expansion of private clonotypes. Baseline clonality was found to be higher than that of age-matched healthy donors and was strongly correlated with circulating CD8+ T-cell counts. An increase in clonality was observed at ibrutinib response, with clonality remaining stable during sustained remission and falling back toward baseline at progression.

In the case of this clone: Its antigen has not been determined. No base-level quality is on record; no much larger clone is a single base apart.

The germline ends are 13 bases apart after V is trimmed by 5 bases and J by 0 bases. The germline V gene (reference sequence) sets CDR1 to LNHNV and CDR2 to YYDKDF. Including the terminal cysteine and phenylalanine, the CDR3 comprises 16 residues. Of the read, only the CDR3 DNA is kept; its 48 bases are in frame from base 1. The label giving this sample's time point can be read as: more than 10 months on ibrutinib. For TCR beta library preparation, approximately 1.9 micrograms of genomic DNA was extracted from cryopreserved PBMCs. Longitudinal blood samples from CLL patients on ibrutinib monotherapy were analyzed using high-throughput TCR beta sequencing. The patients were enrolled in a single-center, open-label phase 2 trial of ibrutinib monotherapy. Each clonotype received, on average, approximately 9.9x coverage in deep resolution sequencing performed on a MiSeq, where the target depth lay between 1 in 1 million and 1 in 200,000 T cells. TCR beta libraries were generated with the immunoSEQ hsTCRB Kit. Per the original workflow: ImmunoSEQ Data Assistant and ImmunoSEQ Analyzer were used for data analysis, and V, D and J genes were assigned according to IMGT definitions. Clonality, with values ranging from 0 to 1, was calculated as one minus the normalized Shannon entropy of productive rearrangement frequencies. Public clonotype analysis was restricted to overrepresented clonotypes comprising at least 0.05% of each patient's repertoire. Thirteen repertoires from age-matched healthy donors, obtained from immuneACCESS, served as clonality controls. TCRdb retrieved this table from immuneACCESS and kept in-frame rearrangements only. Not all clones are present; in checked studies, unresolved V genes account for under half, and no reason is known for the remainder. Clone size and V and J calls were adopted from that table, with D and trimming inferred from the DNA. This sample comprises 58,000 or so clones, 45% to 65% of them detected only once. Under 15% of the sample is held by the ten biggest clonotypes.

Recombination joined TRBV15 with TRBJ2-2; perhaps TRBD2 is the D gene, with 6 bases matching. Sequenced material: PBMCs, taken after 12 months of ibrutinib treatment. This sequence originates from a human donor with chronic lymphocytic leukemia. The CDR3 reads as follows: CATSLGRGSNTGELFF. The nucleotide sequence is TGTGCCACCAGCTTGGGCCGGGGGTCGAACACCGGGGAGCTGTTTTTT.